This T cell receptor (beta chain) was observed in a study of a mutant IDH1 vaccine in newly diagnosed glioma (dated by TCRdb to about 2021). About the investigation overall: Vaccination started 4-6 weeks after radiotherapy alone, or was given together with temozolomide cycles in the groups whose treatment included chemotherapy. Of the approximately 33 treated patients, approximately 62% were male and 37.5% were female, and the mean age was 40.4 years. Before enrollment, patients had received standard therapy of radiotherapy alone, temozolomide alone, or radiochemotherapy with temozolomide; most received the combination. The week-35 safety follow-up took place at visit V12, and the week-47 end of study took place at visit V13. Six visits were used for peripheral blood collection: V03 (baseline), V05, V07, V10, V12 and V13. Longitudinal TCRB deep sequencing was performed for roughly 24 treated patients wherever samples were available for exploratory analyses.

Inclusive of the bounding cysteine and phenylalanine, the CDR3 is 16 residues long. Kept here is only the CDR3 DNA, which spans 48 bases and is read in frame from base 1. V and J are truncated by 0 bases and 3 bases respectively, leaving an intervening sequence of 14 bases. The germline V gene gives CDR1 as MGHRA and CDR2 as YSYEKL. The receptor library was made with the immunoSEQ multiplex PCR assay. The hsTCRB Kit was used according to the manufacturer's protocol to amplify rearranged TCR beta chain sequences. Sequencing of TCRB libraries was carried out on an Illumina MiSeq. The published analysis was carried out like this. The kit vendor's proprietary platform handled demultiplexing, trimming and gene mapping. Imported from immuneACCESS, the table was reduced by TCRdb to in-frame sequences with V and J called. These copies leave out some clones; in studies compared against another copy, an unresolved V gene accounts for under half, and the cause of the remainder is not known. For V, J and clone size, that table is used; D and trimming come from the DNA. The sample includes approximately 41,000 clones, with around 87% observed a single time. In total, the top ten clones hold around 1.5% of the sample.

The sample's time point, from its label and the paper: week 35, safety follow-up. Each vaccine dose was 300 ug of a 20-mer mutant IDH1 peptide in Montanide, given subcutaneously with topical imiquimod. Across visits V03 through V10, patients got a total of eight vaccinations, given in weeks 1, 3, 5, 7, 11, 15, 19 and 23. Donors had newly diagnosed WHO grade 3 or 4 IDH1-mutant astrocytomas with loss of nuclear ATRX. The samples were drawn from NOA16, a multicentre, single-arm, open-label phase I trial in Germany that tested a mutant IDH1 peptide vaccine in humans for the first time. Genomic DNA for TCRB sequencing was isolated from EDTA blood with the DNeasy Blood and Tissue Kit. What the research found in general, with its limitations: Selection of PBMC samples for TCRB deep sequencing was based on availability. Pseudoprogression seemed to be unrelated to changes in the top peripheral T cell clonotypes found by TCRB sequencing. Vaccine-induced immune responses across multiple MHC alleles were detected in around 92% of patients. The authors stated that sample limitations prevented analyses of patient blood samples from being reproduced.

As concerns this clone: Its cognate antigen has yet to be identified. The sample holds no much larger clone one base away, and base qualities are not on file.

The input for sequencing was PBMCs, taken from a glioma patient whose treatment included an IDH1 peptide vaccine. The sequence was obtained from a man between 40 and 49 years old with glioma. Recombination connected TRBV4-1 to TRBJ1-2; the D gene cannot be resolved reliably. The CDR3 reads as follows: CASSQDPAESYYGYTF. The DNA reads TGCGCCAGCAGCCAAGATCCGGCAGAATCCTACTATGGCTACACCTTC.